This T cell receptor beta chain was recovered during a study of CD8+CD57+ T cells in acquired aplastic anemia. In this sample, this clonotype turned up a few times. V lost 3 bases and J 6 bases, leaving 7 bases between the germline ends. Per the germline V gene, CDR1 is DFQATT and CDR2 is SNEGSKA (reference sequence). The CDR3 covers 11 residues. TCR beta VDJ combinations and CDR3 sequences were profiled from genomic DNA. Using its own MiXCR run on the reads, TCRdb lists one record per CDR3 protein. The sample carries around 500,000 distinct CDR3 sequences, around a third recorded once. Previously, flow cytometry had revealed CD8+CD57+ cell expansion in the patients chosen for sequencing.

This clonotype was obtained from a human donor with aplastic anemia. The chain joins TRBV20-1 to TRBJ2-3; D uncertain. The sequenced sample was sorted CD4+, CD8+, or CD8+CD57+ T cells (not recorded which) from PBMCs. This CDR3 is CSASEEDTQYF. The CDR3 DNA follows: TGCAGTGCTAGTGAAGAGGATACGCAGTATTTT.